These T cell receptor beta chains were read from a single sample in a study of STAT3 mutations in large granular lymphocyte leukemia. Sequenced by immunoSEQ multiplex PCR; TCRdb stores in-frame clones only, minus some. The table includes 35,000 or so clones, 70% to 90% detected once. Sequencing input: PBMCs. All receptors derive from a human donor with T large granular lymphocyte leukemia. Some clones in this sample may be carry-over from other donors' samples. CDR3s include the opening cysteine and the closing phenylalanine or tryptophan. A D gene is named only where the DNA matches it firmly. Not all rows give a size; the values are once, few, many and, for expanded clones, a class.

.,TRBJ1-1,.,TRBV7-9,CASSPLGPGGTEAFF,TGTGCCAGCAGTCCCCTTGGGCCTGGCGGCACTGAAGCTTTCTTT
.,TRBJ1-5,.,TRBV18,CASSPGGSNQPQHF,TGTGCCAGCTCACCGGGCGGCAGCAATCAGCCCCAGCATTTT
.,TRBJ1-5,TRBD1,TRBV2,CASRSTGAPAGNQPQHF,TGTGCCAGCAGGTCGACAGGGGCCCCGGCGGGCAATCAGCCCCAGCATTTT
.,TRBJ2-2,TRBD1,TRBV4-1,CASSRLDRSNTGELFF,TGCGCCAGCAGCCGCTTGGACAGGTCGAACACCGGGGAGCTGTTTTTT
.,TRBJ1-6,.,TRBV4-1,CASSQDLNSPLHF,TGCGCCAGCAGCCAAGATTTGAATTCACCCCTCCACTTT
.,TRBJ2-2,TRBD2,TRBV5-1,CASSFTGLAGGTNTGELFF,TGCGCCAGCAGCTTCACAGGACTAGCGGGGGGGACGAACACCGGGGAGCTGTTTTTT
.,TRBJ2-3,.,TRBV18,CASSPGGPGDTQYF,TGTGCCAGCTCACCGGGGGGGCCGGGGGATACGCAGTATTTT
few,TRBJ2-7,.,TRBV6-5,CASSYGLPTYEQYF,TGTGCCAGCAGTTATGGCCTACCCACCTACGAGCAGTACTTC
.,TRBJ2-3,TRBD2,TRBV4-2,CASSQEGRGGTDTQYF,TGTGCCAGCAGCCAAGAGGGGCGGGGGGGCACAGATACGCAGTATTTT
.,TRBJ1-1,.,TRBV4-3,CASSQGTLTEAFF,TGCGCCAGCAGCCAAGGGACACTCACTGAAGCTTTCTTT
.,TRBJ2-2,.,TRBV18,CASSLTGELFF,TGTGCCAGCTCACTAACCGGGGAGCTGTTTTTT
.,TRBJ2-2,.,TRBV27,CASSPLATNTGELFF,TGTGCCAGCAGTCCTCTAGCGACGAACACCGGGGAGCTGTTTTTT
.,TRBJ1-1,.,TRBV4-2,CASSQESVRVSEAFF,TGTGCCAGCAGCCAAGAATCCGTGAGAGTCAGTGAAGCTTTCTTT
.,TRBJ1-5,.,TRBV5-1,CASSLSGLSNQPQHF,TGCGCCAGCAGCTTGAGCGGCCTTAGCAATCAGCCCCAGCATTTT